This T cell receptor (beta chain) is drawn from a study of blood T cell repertoires in COVID-19. Looking at the study overall: Acute and convalescent COVID-19 samples came from the United States, Italy and Spain. PBMCs, B-cell-depleted T cells, or T cells provided the cDNA or gDNA that made up the material.

Original analysis: Estimation of nucleated cell counts relied on the amplification of reference gene primers. The repertoire was sequenced with immunoSEQ multiplex PCR; TCRdb's copy has only in-frame clones and lacks some. V and J calls and clone size are given by that table; D and trimming were obtained from the DNA. The table lists fewer than 200,000 clones, around 87% of them singletons. This CDR3 is 14 amino acids long. The V end was cut by 7 bases, the J end by 7 bases, with 17 bases between. CDR1 is LGHNT and CDR2 is FRNRAP in the germline V gene. The V gene is TRBV12-5, the J gene TRBJ1-5; TRBD1 is a possible D gene (5 bases). The receptor was isolated from a man aged 40-49 years with active or convalescent COVID-19. Material for sequencing was peripheral blood. The CDR3 loop is CASVLESRVQPQHF. CDR3 DNA: TGTGCTAGTGTCTTAGAAAGCAGGGTACAGCCCCAGCATTTT.